Listed below are T cell receptor beta chains from one sample, sequenced in a study of shared clonotypes between healthy human individuals. Sequenced by immunoSEQ multiplex PCR; TCRdb stores in-frame clones only, minus some. The sample carries some 2.1 million clones, approximately 94% recorded once. The sequencing sample was made of naive CD8+ T cells sorted from blood. All receptors derive from a man between 18 and 29 years old in good health. Both conserved end residues are part of each CDR3. D genes are given only for firm matches. Rows may omit the clone size; those that give it use once, few, many or a size class.

D gene,V gene,CDR3 length,clone size,J gene,CDR3 protein,CDR3 DNA
NA,TRBV2,14,NA,TRBJ2-3,CASRYLGGRDTQYF,TGTGCCAGCAGATACTTAGGTGGCCGAGATACGCAGTATTTT
TRBD1,TRBV12-5,15,once,TRBJ2-5,CASGSGQGGQETQYF,TGTGCTAGTGGTTCGGGACAGGGAGGCCAAGAGACCCAGTACTTC
NA,TRBV6-5,15,few,TRBJ2-3,CASSYVGGLTDTQYF,TGTGCCAGCAGTTACGTGGGGGGACTTACAGATACGCAGTATTTT
NA,TRBV5-4,14,NA,TRBJ2-7,CASSLGGGSYEQYF,TGTGCCAGCAGCTTGGGCGGAGGCTCCTACGAGCAGTACTTC
NA,TRBV6-5,14,NA,TRBJ2-5,CASKFVEKGETQYF,TGTGCCAGCAAATTCGTGGAGAAGGGAGAGACCCAGTACTTC
NA,TRBV5-6,14,NA,TRBJ2-1,CASSLELAYNEQFF,TGTGCCAGCAGCTTGGAACTAGCATACAATGAGCAGTTCTTC
NA,TRBV5-6,15,NA,TRBJ2-1,CASNSHPSTANEQFF,TGTGCCAGCAACTCACATCCTTCGACGGCCAATGAGCAGTTCTTC
TRBD1,TRBV7-9,13,NA,TRBJ1-5,CASSFTGEQPQHF,TGTGCCAGCAGCTTCACAGGGGAACAGCCCCAGCATTTT
NA,TRBV19,16,NA,TRBJ2-3,CASSISLAGEGGTQYF,TGTGCCAGTAGTATCTCCTTGGCGGGAGAAGGGGGTACGCAGTATTTT
TRBD2,TRBV4-2,12,NA,TRBJ2-7,CAASSGEGEQYF,TGTGCCGCGTCCTCGGGGGAGGGCGAGCAGTACTTC
NA,TRBV7-6,18,NA,TRBJ2-3,CASSFPVGGRGSTDTQYF,TGTGCCAGCAGCTTCCCAGTCGGCGGGCGCGGGTCCACAGATACGCAGTATTTT
NA,TRBV7-6,14,once,TRBJ1-5,CASSPLKGGEPQHF,TGTGCCAGCAGCCCCTTGAAGGGGGGTGAGCCCCAGCATTTT
NA,TRBV19,13,NA,TRBJ2-2,CASSIMLPGELFF,TGTGCCAGTAGTATAATGCTACCCGGGGAGCTGTTTTTT
TRBD2,TRBV4-1,18,NA,TRBJ2-2,CASSQGQIAGDPTGELFF,TGCGCCAGCAGCCAAGGGCAGATAGCGGGAGATCCCACCGGGGAGCTGTTTTTT
TRBD1,TRBV14,16,NA,TRBJ2-1,CASSQSGTGVYNEQFF,TGTGCCAGCAGCCAATCCGGGACAGGGGTGTACAATGAGCAGTTCTTC
TRBD1,TRBV27,12,NA,TRBJ2-1,CATGQGYNEQFF,TGTGCCACGGGACAGGGCTACAATGAGCAGTTCTTC
TRBD2,TRBV10-2,18,NA,TRBJ2-1,CASSESATSGREYNEQFF,TGCGCCAGCAGTGAGTCGGCGACTAGCGGGAGGGAGTACAATGAGCAGTTCTTC
NA,TRBV28,13,NA,TRBJ1-5,CASSLYQGQPQHF,TGTGCCAGCAGTTTGTACCAGGGGCAGCCCCAGCATTTT
NA,TRBV9,16,NA,TRBJ2-3,CASSVAGGGSTDTQYF,TGTGCCAGCAGCGTAGCGGGTGGGGGTAGCACAGATACGCAGTATTTT
NA,TRBV9,14,once,TRBJ1-2,CASTPTGTNYGYTF,TGTGCCAGCACCCCCACAGGGACTAACTATGGCTACACCTTC
NA,TRBV27,14,NA,TRBJ2-3,CASSSLRMGDTQYF,TGTGCCAGCAGTTCGTTACGTATGGGGGATACGCAGTATTTT
NA,TRBV7-9,19,NA,TRBJ2-7,CASSLVGPVGGRSSYEQYF,TGTGCCAGCAGCTTAGTAGGTCCGGTTGGGGGGCGAAGCTCCTACGAGCAGTACTTC
NA,TRBV6-5,15,once,TRBJ2-2,CASSYRAANTGELFF,TGTGCCAGCAGTTATCGGGCTGCGAACACCGGGGAGCTGTTTTTT
NA,TRBV6-1,12,NA,TRBJ2-7,CASIFESYEQYF,TGTGCCAGCATTTTCGAGTCCTACGAGCAGTACTTC
NA,TRBV4-3,17,NA,TRBJ2-7,CASSPGGLRGWAYEQYF,TGCGCCAGCAGCCCCGGGGGCCTCAGGGGGTGGGCCTACGAGCAGTACTTC
NA,TRBV7-9,15,NA,TRBJ1-3,CASSFGQGGGNTIYF,TGTGCCAGCAGCTTCGGTCAGGGTGGTGGAAACACCATATATTTT
NA,TRBV11-2,15,NA,TRBJ1-2,CASSYQTATNYGYTF,TGTGCCAGCAGCTACCAGACAGCTACTAACTATGGCTACACCTTC
NA,TRBV9,17,once,TRBJ1-2,CASSVAPGGGLMGGYTF,TGTGCCAGCAGCGTAGCCCCGGGTGGGGGGTTAATGGGAGGCTACACCTTC
TRBD2,TRBV10-3,16,NA,TRBJ2-5,CAISESELAGGETQYF,TGTGCCATCAGTGAGTCGGAACTAGCGGGGGGAGAGACCCAGTACTTC
NA,TRBV9,14,once,TRBJ2-3,CASSVGGVTDTQYF,TGTGCCAGCAGCGTAGGCGGGGTAACAGATACGCAGTATTTT
NA,TRBV6-1,14,NA,TRBJ1-2,CASSEGMGLYGYTF,TGTGCCAGCAGTGAAGGCATGGGCCTCTATGGCTACACCTTC
NA,TRBV7-9,15,NA,TRBJ1-4,CASSAGGLANEKLFF,TGTGCCAGCAGCGCGGGCGGGTTGGCTAATGAAAAACTGTTTTTT
TRBD1,TRBV7-8,16,once,TRBJ1-2,CASSLEDRGRNYGYTF,TGTGCCAGCAGCTTAGAGGACAGGGGACGTAACTATGGCTACACCTTC
NA,TRBV7-2,15,once,TRBJ2-7,CASSILALSSYEQYF,TGTGCCAGCAGCATCCTAGCGCTCAGCTCCTACGAGCAGTACTTC
TRBD2,TRBV5-6,13,once,TRBJ2-7,CASSYGTSYEQYF,TGTGCCAGCAGCTATGGGACTAGCTACGAGCAGTACTTC